The rows below give T cell receptor beta chains drawn from one sample of a study of cytomegalovirus exposure and HLA in healthy donors. The table came from immunoSEQ multiplex PCR; TCRdb's copy has only in-frame clones and leaves some out. The table shows 65,000 or so clones, with around 96% occurring only once. Sequencing was performed on PBMCs. Receptors were obtained from a man aged 18 to 35 in good health and CMV-seropositive. The CDR3 runs from the conserved cysteine through the conserved F or W.

length	V	J	CDR3
16	TRBV25-1	TRBJ2-3	CASSDSNGREIDTQYF
14	TRBV29-1	TRBJ2-2	CSVERGSGAGELFF
18	TRBV6-1	TRBJ1-1	CASSESRRSPWRGTEAFF
14	TRBV9	TRBJ1-1	CASSVGPGNTEAFF
13	TRBV10-3	TRBJ1-2	CAISARGGFGYTF
15	TRBV18	TRBJ1-1	CASSPPDIVRTEAFF
15	TRBV9	TRBJ1-1	CASSESGGPRTEAFF
18	TRBV7-9	TRBJ2-6	CASSLVGGRASGANVLTF
16	TRBV7-6	TRBJ2-7	CASSEPGLAGWGEQYF
15	TRBV28	TRBJ1-4	CASTFPGQLNEKLFF
18	TRBV6-4	TRBJ2-3	CASSDQGTSGTSTDTQYF
15	TRBV19	TRBJ2-2	CASRPDRGGSGELFF
15	TRBV11-2	TRBJ1-1	CASSLYAVPNTEAFF
13	TRBV5-8	TRBJ1-1	CASSLPGSLIAFF
14	TRBV2	TRBJ2-6	CASSGSSGANVLTF
15	TRBV5-6	TRBJ1-2	CASSLKGAGDYGYTF
12	TRBV6-6	TRBJ2-4	CATRSAKNIQYF
15	TRBV4-1	TRBJ2-5	CASSQDGGGQETQYF
17	TRBV7-9	TRBJ1-2	CASSLASTGGLNYGYTF
15	TRBV5-1	TRBJ2-5	CASSLNRGQQETQYF
14	TRBV7-9	TRBJ2-3	CASSFGGRGDTQYF
16	TRBV7-8	TRBJ2-3	CASSHKRLAGEETQYF
13	TRBV10-3	TRBJ2-1	CAISEASPDEQFF
15	TRBV2	TRBJ2-1	CASSDWRLDNNEQFF
15	TRBV5-1	TRBJ2-2	CASSFGTSNTGELFF
13	TRBV27	TRBJ2-1	CASSLSTYNEQFF
14	TRBV9	TRBJ2-5	CASSVGTLQETQYF
13	TRBV7-9	TRBJ2-5	CASSLTGGETQYF
17	TRBV4-1	TRBJ1-5	CASSHPERVKRGQPQHF
13	TRBV6-5	TRBJ2-7	CASSYRQGHEQYF
13	TRBV11-2	TRBJ1-1	CASSSQGNTEAFF
11	TRBV19	TRBJ1-4	CASRTGDKLFF
16	TRBV29-1	TRBJ2-3	CSVAPRLAGGGDTQYF
16	TRBV5-6	TRBJ1-6	CASSLRAGYRNSPLHF
15	TRBV30	TRBJ1-5	CAWSVTGRLYQPQHF
15	TRBV28	TRBJ2-2	CASSLPGLATGELFF
14	TRBV6-5	TRBJ2-1	CASRRTGSWNEQFF
13	TRBV2	TRBJ1-3	CASSRDSGNTIYF
13	TRBV28	TRBJ2-7	CASTRGTVYEQYF
13	TRBV12-5	TRBJ1-2	CASGKGTDYGYTF
11	TRBV30	TRBJ1-2	CASRAGAGYTF
14	TRBV2	TRBJ1-1	CASSELFMNTEAFF
13	TRBV7-3	TRBJ1-3	CASSQDAGNTIYF
14	TRBV5-6	TRBJ1-2	CASSLGIENYGYTF
14	TRBV27	TRBJ2-5	CASSFKGAPETQYF
14	TRBV19	TRBJ1-4	CASSNMVSNEKLFF
15	TRBV6-6	TRBJ1-5	CASSYLTGGNQPQHF
15	TRBV19	TRBJ2-7	CASSIEAGTDYEQYF
17	TRBV6-7	TRBJ2-2	CASSYRLAGGKTGELFF
14	TRBV7-8	TRBJ1-5	CASSLAGGEQPQHF
15	TRBV7-9	TRBJ2-1	CASSSTSGGDNEQFF
13	TRBV4-1	TRBJ1-1	CASSQAGHTEAFF
15	TRBV4-3	TRBJ1-2	CASSQDLGQGYGYTF
14	TRBV6-6	TRBJ1-3	CASSNSLSGNTIYF
15	TRBV28	TRBJ2-4	CASMLAGVAKNIQYF